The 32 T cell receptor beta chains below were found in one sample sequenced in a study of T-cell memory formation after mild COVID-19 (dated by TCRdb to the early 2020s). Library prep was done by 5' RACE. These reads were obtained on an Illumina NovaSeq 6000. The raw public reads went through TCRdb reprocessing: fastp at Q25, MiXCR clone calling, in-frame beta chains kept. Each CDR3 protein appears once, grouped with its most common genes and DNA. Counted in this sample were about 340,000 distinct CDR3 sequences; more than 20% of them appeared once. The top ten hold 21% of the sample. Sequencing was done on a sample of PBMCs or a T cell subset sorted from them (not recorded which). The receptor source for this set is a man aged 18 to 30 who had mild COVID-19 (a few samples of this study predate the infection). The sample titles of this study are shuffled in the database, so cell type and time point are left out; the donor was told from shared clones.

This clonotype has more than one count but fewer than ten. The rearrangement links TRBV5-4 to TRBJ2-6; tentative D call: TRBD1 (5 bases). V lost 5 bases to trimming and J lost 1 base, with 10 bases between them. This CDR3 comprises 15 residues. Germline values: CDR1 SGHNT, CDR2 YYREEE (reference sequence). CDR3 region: CASRNWTSGANVLTF. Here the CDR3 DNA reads TGTGCCAGCAGAAACTGGACATCTGGGGCCAACGTCCTGACTTTC.

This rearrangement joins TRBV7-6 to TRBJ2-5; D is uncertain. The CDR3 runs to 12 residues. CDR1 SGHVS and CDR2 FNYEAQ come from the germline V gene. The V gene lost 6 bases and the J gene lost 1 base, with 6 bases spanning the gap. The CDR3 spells CASRGFQETQYF. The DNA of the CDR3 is TGTGCCAGCAGGGGGTTCCAAGAGACCCAGTACTTC.

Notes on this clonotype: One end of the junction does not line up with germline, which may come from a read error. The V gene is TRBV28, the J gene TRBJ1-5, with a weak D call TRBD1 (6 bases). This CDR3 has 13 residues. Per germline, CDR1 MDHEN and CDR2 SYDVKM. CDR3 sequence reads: CASSLGGFQPKHF. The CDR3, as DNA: TGTGCCAGCAGTTTAGGGGGCTTTCAGCCCAAGCATTTT.

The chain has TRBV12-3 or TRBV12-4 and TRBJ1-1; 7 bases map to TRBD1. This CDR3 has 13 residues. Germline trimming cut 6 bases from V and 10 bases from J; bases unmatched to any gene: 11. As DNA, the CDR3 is TGTGCCAGCAGCTTGAACGACAGGGCTGGAGCTTTCTTT. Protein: CASSLNDRAGAFF.

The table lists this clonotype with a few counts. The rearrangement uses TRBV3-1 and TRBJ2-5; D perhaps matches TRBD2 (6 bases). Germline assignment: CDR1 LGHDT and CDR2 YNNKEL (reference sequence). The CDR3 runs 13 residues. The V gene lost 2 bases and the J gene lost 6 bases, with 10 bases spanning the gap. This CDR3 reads CASSQLAGKTQYF. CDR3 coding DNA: TGTGCCAGCAGCCAACTTGCGGGAAAGACCCAGTACTTC.

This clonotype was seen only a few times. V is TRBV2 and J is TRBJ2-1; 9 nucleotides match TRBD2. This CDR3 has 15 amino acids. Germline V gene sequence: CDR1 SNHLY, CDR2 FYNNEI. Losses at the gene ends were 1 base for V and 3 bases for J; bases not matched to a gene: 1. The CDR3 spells CASSEGGGGYNEQFF. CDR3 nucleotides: TGTGCCAGCAGTGAAGGCGGGGGGGGCTACAATGAGCAGTTCTTC. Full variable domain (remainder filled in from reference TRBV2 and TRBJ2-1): EPEVTQTPSHQVTQMGQEVILRCVPISNHLYFYWYRQILGQKVEFLVSFYNNEISEKSEIFDDQFSVERPDGSNFTLKIRSTKLEDSAMYFCASSEGGGGYNEQFFGPGTRLTVL.

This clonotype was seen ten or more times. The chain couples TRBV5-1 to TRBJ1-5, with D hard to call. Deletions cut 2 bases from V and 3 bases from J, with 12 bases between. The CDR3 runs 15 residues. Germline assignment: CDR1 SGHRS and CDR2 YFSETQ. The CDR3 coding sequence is TGCGCCAGCAGCTTACGTGGCGAACCCAATCAGCCCCAGCATTTT. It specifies CASSLRGEPNQPQHF.

The CDR3 coding sequence is TGTGCCAGCAGCCTCGGGGGATCGGGTCGCGAGCAGTACGTC. Translation: CASSLGGSGREQYV. This sequence joins TRBV3-1 and TRBJ2-7; D perhaps matches TRBD2 (6 bases). The V and J ends lost 4 bases and 6 bases respectively, with 16 bases between them. This CDR3 region has 14 residues. The germline CDR1 and CDR2 sequences are LGHDT and YNNKEL (reference sequence).

The CDR3 reads CSASDGTSPFYEQYF. For the CDR3, the DNA is TGCAGTGCTAGCGACGGGACGAGCCCATTCTACGAGCAGTACTTC. V and J are TRBV20-1 and TRBJ2-7, with D possibly called TRBD1 or TRBD2 (5 bases each). The V end was cut by 3 bases, the J end by 3 bases, with 18 bases between. This CDR3 spans 15 amino acids. Germline loops: CDR1 DFQATT, CDR2 SNEGSKA (reference sequence).

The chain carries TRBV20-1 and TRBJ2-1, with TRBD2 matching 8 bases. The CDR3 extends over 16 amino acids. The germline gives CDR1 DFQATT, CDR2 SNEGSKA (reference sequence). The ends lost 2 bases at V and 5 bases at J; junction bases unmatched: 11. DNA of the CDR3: TGCAGTGCTAGACCAATGGGGCGGGGGGCGAACAATGAGCAGTTCTTC. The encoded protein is CSARPMGRGANNEQFF.

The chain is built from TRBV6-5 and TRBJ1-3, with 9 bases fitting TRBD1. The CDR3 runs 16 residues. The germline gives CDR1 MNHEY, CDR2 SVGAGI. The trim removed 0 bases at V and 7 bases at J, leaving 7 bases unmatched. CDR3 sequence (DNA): TGTGCCAGCAGTTACTCCCCCGGACAGGGGTTCAACACCATATATTTT. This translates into CASSYSPGQGFNTIYF.

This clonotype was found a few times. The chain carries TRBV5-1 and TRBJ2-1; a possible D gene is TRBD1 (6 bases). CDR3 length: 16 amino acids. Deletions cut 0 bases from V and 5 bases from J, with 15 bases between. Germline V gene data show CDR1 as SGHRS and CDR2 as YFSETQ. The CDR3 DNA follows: TGCGCCAGCAGCTTGGGGGGCAGGGGAAGAAACAATGAGCAGTTCTTC. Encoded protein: CASSLGGRGRNNEQFF.

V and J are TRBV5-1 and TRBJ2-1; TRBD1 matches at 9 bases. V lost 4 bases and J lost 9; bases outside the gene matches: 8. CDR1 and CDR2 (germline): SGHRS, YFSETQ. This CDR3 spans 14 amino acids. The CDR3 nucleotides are TGCGCCAGCAGCGAGGCGACAGGGGGAACTGAGCAGTTCTTC. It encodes CASSEATGGTEQFF.

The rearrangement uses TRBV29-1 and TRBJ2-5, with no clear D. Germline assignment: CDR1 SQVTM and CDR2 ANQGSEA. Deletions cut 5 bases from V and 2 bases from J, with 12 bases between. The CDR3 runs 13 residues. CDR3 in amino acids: CSVSGILQETQYF. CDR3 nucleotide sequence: TGCAGCGTTTCCGGTATTCTACAAGAGACCCAGTACTTC.

Here the CDR3 DNA reads TGTGCCAGCAGTTCATGGGAAATTCAGTACTTC. Amino acid sequence: CASSSWEIQYF. The J gene is TRBJ2-4, the V gene TRBV6-6; D is unresolved. V was trimmed by 4 bases and J by 10 bases, leaving 8 bases between them. CDR3 size: 11 residues. Per germline, CDR1 MNHNY and CDR2 SVGAGI (reference sequence).

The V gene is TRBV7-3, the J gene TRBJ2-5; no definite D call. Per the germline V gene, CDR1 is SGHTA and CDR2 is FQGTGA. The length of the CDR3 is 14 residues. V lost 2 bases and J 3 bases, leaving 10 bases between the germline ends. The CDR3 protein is CASSLGTSKETQYF. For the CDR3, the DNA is TGTGCCAGCAGCTTAGGAACCTCTAAAGAGACCCAGTACTTC. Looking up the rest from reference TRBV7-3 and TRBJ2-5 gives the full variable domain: GAGVSQTPSNKVTEKGKYVELRCDPISGHTALYWYRQSLGQGPEFLIYFQGTGAADDSGLPNDRFFAVRPEGSVSTLKIQRTERGDSAVYLCASSLGTSKETQYFGPGTRLLVL.

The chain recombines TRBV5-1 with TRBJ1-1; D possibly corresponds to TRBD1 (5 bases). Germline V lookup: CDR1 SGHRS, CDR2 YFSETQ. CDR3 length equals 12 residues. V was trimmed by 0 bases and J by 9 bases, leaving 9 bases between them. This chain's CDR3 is CASSLEQGKAFF. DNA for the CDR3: TGCGCCAGCAGCTTGGAGCAGGGAAAAGCTTTCTTT.

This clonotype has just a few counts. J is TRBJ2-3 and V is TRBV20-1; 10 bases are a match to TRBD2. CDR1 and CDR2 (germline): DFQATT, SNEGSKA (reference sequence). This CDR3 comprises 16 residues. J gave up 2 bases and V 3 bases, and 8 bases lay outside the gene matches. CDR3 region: CSASNPSGGITDTQYF. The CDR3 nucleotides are TGCAGTGCTAGTAATCCTAGCGGGGGAATCACAGATACGCAGTATTTT.

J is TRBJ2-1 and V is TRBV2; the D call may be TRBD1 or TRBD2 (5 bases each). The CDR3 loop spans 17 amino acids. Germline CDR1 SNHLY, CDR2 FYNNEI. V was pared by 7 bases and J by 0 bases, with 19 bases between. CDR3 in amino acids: CASILGKGPSSYNEQFF. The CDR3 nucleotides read TGTGCCAGCATTCTCGGCAAGGGACCAAGCTCCTACAATGAGCAGTTCTTC.

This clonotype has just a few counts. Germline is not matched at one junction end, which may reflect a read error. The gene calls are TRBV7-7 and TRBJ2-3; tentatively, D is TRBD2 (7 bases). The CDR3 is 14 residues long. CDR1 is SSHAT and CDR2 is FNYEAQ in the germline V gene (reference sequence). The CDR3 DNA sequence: TGTGCTAGCAGCTTAGGGGGGGAGGCAGATACGCAGTATTTT. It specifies CASSLGGEADTQYF.

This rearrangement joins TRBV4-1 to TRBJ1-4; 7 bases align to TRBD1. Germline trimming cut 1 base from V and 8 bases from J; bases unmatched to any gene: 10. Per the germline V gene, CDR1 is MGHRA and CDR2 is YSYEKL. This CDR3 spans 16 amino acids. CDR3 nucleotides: TGCGCCAGCAGCCAAGGGGAGGGGGCATGGGGAGAAAAACTGTTTTTT. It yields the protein CASSQGEGAWGEKLFF.

The CDR3 region has the DNA TGTGCCAGCAGACCACAGGCTAGCGGGACAGATACGCAGTATTTT. It translates to CASRPQASGTDTQYF. This chain connects TRBV7-9 to TRBJ2-3; 8 nucleotides align to TRBD2. V shed 6 bases, J shed 3 bases, and the junction held 8 bases outside the gene matches. CDR3 length: 15 amino acids. From germline, CDR1 is SEHNR and CDR2 FQNEAQ (reference sequence).

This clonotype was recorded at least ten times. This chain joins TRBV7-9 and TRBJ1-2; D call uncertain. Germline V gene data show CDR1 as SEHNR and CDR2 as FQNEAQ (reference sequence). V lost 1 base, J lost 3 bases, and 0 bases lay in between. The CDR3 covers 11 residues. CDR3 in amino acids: CASSLDYGYTF. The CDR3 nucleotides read TGTGCCAGCAGCTTAGACTATGGCTACACCTTC.

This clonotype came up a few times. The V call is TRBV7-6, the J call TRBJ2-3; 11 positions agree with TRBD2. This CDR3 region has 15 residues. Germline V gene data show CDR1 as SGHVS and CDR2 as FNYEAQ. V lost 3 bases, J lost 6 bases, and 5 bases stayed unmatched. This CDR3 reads CASSFSGGAGDTQYF. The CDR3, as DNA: TGTGCCAGCAGCTTTAGCGGGGGGGCCGGGGATACGCAGTATTTT.

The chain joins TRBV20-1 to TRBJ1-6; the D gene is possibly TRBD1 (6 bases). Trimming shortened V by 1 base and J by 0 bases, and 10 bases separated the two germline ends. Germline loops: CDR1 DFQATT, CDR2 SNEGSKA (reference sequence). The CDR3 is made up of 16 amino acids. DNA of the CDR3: TGCAGTGCTAGAGCCGGACAGAGCTCCTATAATTCACCCCTCCACTTT. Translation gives CSARAGQSSYNSPLHF.

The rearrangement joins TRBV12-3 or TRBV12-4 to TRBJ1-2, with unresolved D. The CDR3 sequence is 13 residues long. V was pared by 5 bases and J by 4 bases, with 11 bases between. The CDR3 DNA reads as TGTGCCAGCAGTCCCCGTGGGCCCTATGGCTACACCTTC. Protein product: CASSPRGPYGYTF.

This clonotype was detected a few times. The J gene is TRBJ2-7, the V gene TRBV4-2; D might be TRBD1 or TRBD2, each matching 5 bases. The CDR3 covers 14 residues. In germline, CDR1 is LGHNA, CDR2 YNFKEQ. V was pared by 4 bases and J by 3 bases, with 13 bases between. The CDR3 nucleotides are TGTGCCAGCAGCCCCAGGGTGGGGGTCTACGAGCAGTACGTC. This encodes CASSPRVGVYEQYV.

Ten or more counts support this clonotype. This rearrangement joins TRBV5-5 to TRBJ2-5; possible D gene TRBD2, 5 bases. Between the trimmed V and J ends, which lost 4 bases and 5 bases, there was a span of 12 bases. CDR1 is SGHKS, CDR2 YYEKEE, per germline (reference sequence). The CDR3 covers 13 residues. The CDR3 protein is CASSGLRRETQYF. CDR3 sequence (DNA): TGTGCCAGCAGCGGGTTGCGGAGGGAGACCCAGTACTTC.

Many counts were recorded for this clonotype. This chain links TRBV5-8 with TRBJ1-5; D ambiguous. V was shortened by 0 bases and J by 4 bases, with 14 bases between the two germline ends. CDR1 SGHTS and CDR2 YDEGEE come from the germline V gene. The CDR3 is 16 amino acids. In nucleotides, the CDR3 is TGTGCCAGCAGCTTGGGTACTGGGCTGTGGAATCAGCCCCAGCATTTT. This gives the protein CASSLGTGLWNQPQHF.

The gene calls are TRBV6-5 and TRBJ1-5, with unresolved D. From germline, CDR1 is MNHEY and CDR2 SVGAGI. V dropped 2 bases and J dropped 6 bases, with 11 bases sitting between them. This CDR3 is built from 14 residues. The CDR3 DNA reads TGTGCCAGCAGTTACGAAGCCGTGGGTCAGCCCCAGCATTTT. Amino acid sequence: CASSYEAVGQPQHF.

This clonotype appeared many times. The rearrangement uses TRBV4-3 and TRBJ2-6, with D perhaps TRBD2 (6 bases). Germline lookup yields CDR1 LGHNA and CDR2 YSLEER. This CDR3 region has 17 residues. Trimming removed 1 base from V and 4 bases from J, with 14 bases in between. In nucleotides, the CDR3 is TGCGCCAGCAGCCAAGTACCTGGAGGGGACGGGGCCAACGTCCTGACTTTC. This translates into CASSQVPGGDGANVLTF.

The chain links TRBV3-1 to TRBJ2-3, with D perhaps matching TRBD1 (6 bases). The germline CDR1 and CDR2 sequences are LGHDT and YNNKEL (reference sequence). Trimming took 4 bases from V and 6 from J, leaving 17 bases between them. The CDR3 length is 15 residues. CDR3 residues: CASSPRGRGSDTQYF. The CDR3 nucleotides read TGTGCCAGCAGCCCCAGAGGCAGGGGCTCTGATACGCAGTATTTT.